Sequencing of this TCR beta chain was carried out in a study of T cell responses to AZD1222 COVID-19 vaccine (dated by TCRdb to the early 2020s). Background on the whole study: TCR sequencing was performed for 230 to 250 trial participants, of whom around 200 were given two doses of AZD1222 and some 26 were given two doses of MenACWY control vaccine. Trial participants were enrolled by age into 18-55, 56-69 and 70-plus year subgroups, with about 150, 28 and 57 TCR-sequenced participants respectively.

In the paper's terms, the time point label means: about 28 days (+/-7) after the second vaccine dose. AZD1222 recipients with second doses at about 4 weeks or about 12 weeks were pooled, because spike-specific TCR depth and breadth did not differ between schedules. The vaccinee samples were drawn from two UK trials, COV001 and COV002, one of which was a single-blind randomized controlled phase 2/3 trial testing AZD1222 (ChAdOx1 nCoV-19) in healthy adults. For TCRbeta chain sequencing, PBMC samples were collected from trial participants at day 0 and at day 28 after the second dose. The CDR3 regions of human TCRbeta chains were analyzed by immunosequencing. The study's own analysis went as follows. Repertoire TCRs were checked for matches against a reference library of SARS-CoV-2-specific TCRs that had been generated using the MIRA antigen-specificity platform. Breadth was defined as the fraction of unique TCRs that were SARS-CoV-2-associated. Depth was defined as the fraction of total T cells that were SARS-CoV-2-associated. Using the MIRA data, every spike-specific TCR was mapped to the spike region that the TCR reacted to and assigned to either a CD4 or a CD8 class. Log10-transformed breadth and depth values were compared by one-way ANOVA with Sidak's multiple comparisons tests. TCRdb re-hosts the immuneACCESS table, in-frame sequences only. Its copies lack some clones; in the studies checked, an unresolved V gene accounts for under half of them, and the cause for the rest is not known. The V and J calls and clone size come from that table; D and trimming were worked out from the DNA. The sample table contains some 130,000 clones; only one count was recorded for around 90% of them. Clones ranked in the top ten supply under 1.2% of the sample.

According to the germline V gene, CDR1 reads KGHDR and CDR2 reads SFDVKD. The CDR3 numbers 20 residues from cysteine through phenylalanine. CDR3 DNA only is kept here, 60 bases in frame from base 1. V loses 0 bases at its end and J loses 6 bases; junction bases beyond the gene matches: 17. Beyond this particular receptor, the publication reports: A significant rise in spike-specific TCR breadth and depth was observed after two AZD1222 doses relative to day 0 and relative to MenACWY recipients. Reportedly, close to half of the unique spike-specific TCRs recognized epitopes lying outside the regions that are mutated in the B.1.351 and B.1.1.7 variants. Conclusions about previously exposed vaccinees are limited because only 5 or 6 AZD1222 recipients were SARS-CoV-2 seropositive at baseline. Participants were mostly white British and included more females than males, and it was suggested by the authors that clonal diversity may have been underestimated. Because no day 14 peak-response samples were available, the repertoires could be characterized only after the peak T cell response. In the small 56-69-year group, the increase in depth fell short of significance, most likely because of low power. The whole spike protein was spanned by vaccine-associated CD4 TCRs, and dominant responses were seen in regions 160-218 and 743-854.

With respect to this clone: The specificity of this receptor is unknown. Base-call qualities are not available, and no considerably larger clone is one nucleotide away.

This sequence uses TRBV24-1 and TRBJ2-1, and TRBD2 matches 9 of the central bases. This sequence was found in an adult who received the AZD1222 COVID-19 vaccine. Sequences were derived from peripheral blood, sampled 28 days after the second AZD1222 dose. The DNA sequence is given as TGTGCCACCAGTGATTTGTCGACAGGGCGGACTAGCGCGAACCTCAATGAGCAGTTCTTC. Its protein product is CATSDLSTGRTSANLNEQFF.